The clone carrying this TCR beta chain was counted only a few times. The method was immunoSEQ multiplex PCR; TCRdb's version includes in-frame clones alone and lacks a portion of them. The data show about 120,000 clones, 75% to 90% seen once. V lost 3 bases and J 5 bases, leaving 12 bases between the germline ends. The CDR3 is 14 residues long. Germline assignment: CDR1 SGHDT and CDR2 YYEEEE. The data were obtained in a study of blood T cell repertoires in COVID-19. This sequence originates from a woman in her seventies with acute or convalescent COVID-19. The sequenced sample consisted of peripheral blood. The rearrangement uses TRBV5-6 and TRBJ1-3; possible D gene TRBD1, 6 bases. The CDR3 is CASSSPGVRNTIYF. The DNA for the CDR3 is TGTGCCAGCAGCTCTCCAGGGGTTAGAAACACCATATATTTT.